Listed here are 24 T cell receptor beta chains from one sample, sequenced in a study of cytomegalovirus exposure and HLA in healthy donors. The PCR contained 60 Vbeta and 13 Jbeta primers. Data came from immunoSEQ multiplex PCR; TCRdb stores just in-frame clones and leaves some out. Among 190,000 or so clones listed, approximately 83% were seen once. The sample was PBMCs. The receptors were sampled from a woman aged 45-59 years in good health and CMV-seropositive.

The chain has TRBV13 and TRBJ2-5; TRBD1 is a possible D gene (6 bases). The V end lost 6 bases, the J end lost 5 bases, and 19 bases lay between the germline ends. The CDR3 loop spans 15 amino acids. Germline lookup yields CDR1 PRHDT and CDR2 FYEKMQ (reference sequence). CDR3 residues: CASSATLQGLETQYF. In DNA form, the CDR3 reads TGTGCCAGCAGTGCAACATTACAGGGTCTGGAGACCCAGTACTTC. Drawing the rest from reference TRBV13 and TRBJ2-5, the complete variable domain is AAGVIQSPRHLIKEKRETATLKCYPIPRHDTVYWYQQGPGQDPQFLISFYEKMQSDKGSIPDRFSAQQFSDYHSELNMSSLELGDSALYFCASSATLQGLETQYFGPGTRLLVL.

This chain joins TRBV7-2 and TRBJ2-6, with 11 nucleotides matching TRBD2. CDR3 length: 18 amino acids. Trimming cost V 2 bases and J 0 bases; bases outside gene matches: 3. Germline lookup yields CDR1 SGHTA and CDR2 FQGNSA. The DNA for the CDR3 is TGTGCCAGCAGCTTAACTAGCGGGGGACTCTCTGGGGCCAACGTCCTGACTTTC. Its protein product is CASSLTSGGLSGANVLTF.

The rearrangement uses TRBV2 and TRBJ2-5, with 7 bases matching TRBD1. The germline V gene has CDR1 SNHLY and CDR2 FYNNEI. V shed 8 bases and J 1 base; nucleotides not matched to a gene: 13. The CDR3 has 16 residues. In nucleotides, the CDR3 is TGTGCCAGCCTGAGACAGGGTCTAGGTGCCCAAGAGACCCAGTACTTC. This translates into CASLRQGLGAQETQYF.

The genes are TRBV2 and TRBJ1-5, with TRBD1 identical over 7 bases. Germline assignment: CDR1 SNHLY and CDR2 FYNNEI. The CDR3 has 13 residues. Trimming took 6 bases from V and 4 from J; bases not matched to a gene: 3. CDR3 protein: CASRRQGNQPQHF. The DNA for the CDR3 is TGTGCCAGCAGGAGACAGGGTAATCAGCCCCAGCATTTT.

The chain is built from TRBV4-3 and TRBJ2-3; D is ambiguous. Per the germline V gene, CDR1 is LGHNA and CDR2 is YSLEER. The CDR3 covers 13 residues. Trimming took off 5 bases at V and 6 bases at J, with 12 bases between the two ends. The CDR3 bases are TGCGCCAGCAGCGTCAGCGCTGGCGATACGCAGTATTTT. Amino acids: CASSVSAGDTQYF.

The V and J genes are TRBV28 and TRBJ1-2, with D perhaps matching TRBD1 (5 bases). V gave up 6 bases and J gave up 2 bases, with 10 bases separating them. This CDR3 spans 13 amino acids. The germline CDR1 and CDR2 sequences are MDHEN and SYDVKM. The CDR3 DNA is TGTGCCAGCAGCCGTGGGGGGAACTATGGCTACACCTTC. It codes for CASSRGGNYGYTF.

A single count supports this clone. The J gene is TRBJ1-5, the V gene TRBV27; no definite D call. V lost 2 bases and J 6 bases, leaving 14 bases between the germline ends. This CDR3 has 15 amino acids. Looked up from germline, CDR1 is MNHEY and CDR2 is SMNVEV (reference sequence). This CDR3 reads CASSLSREGGQPQHF. DNA of the CDR3: TGTGCCAGCAGTTTAAGTAGGGAGGGTGGTCAGCCCCAGCATTTT.

This chain links TRBV7-2 with TRBJ1-1, with 8 bases identical to TRBD1. Germline CDR1 is SGHTA and CDR2 is FQGNSA. The CDR3 is 14 residues long. Trimming took 2 bases from V and 5 from J; bases not matched to a gene: 4. The CDR3 loop reads CASSLPGGGTEAFF. DNA of the CDR3: TGTGCCAGCAGCTTACCAGGGGGCGGGACTGAAGCTTTCTTT.

CDR3 loop: CASSVTLLAGDTQYF. The CDR3 DNA sequence: TGCGCCAGCAGCGTTACCCTTCTAGCGGGGGATACGCAGTATTTT. The rearrangement links TRBV5-1 to TRBJ2-3, with 9 bases lining up with TRBD2. Looked up from germline, CDR1 is SGHRS and CDR2 is YFSETQ. This CDR3 region has 15 residues. The trim removed 4 bases at V and 6 bases at J, leaving 9 bases unmatched.

The rearrangement joins TRBV21-1 to TRBJ2-1; the table's D call of TRBD2 was not tested on the DNA. TRBV21-1 is described as a pseudogene. The CDR3 runs 16 residues. CDR3 amino acids: CASSAPGTRCYNEQFF. The CDR3 DNA reads TGTGCCAGCAGCGCCCCCGGGACTAGGTGCTACAATGAGCAGTTCTTC.

This chain connects TRBV6-1 to TRBJ1-2, with D possibly being TRBD1 (6 bases). With 0 bases removed from V and 6 bases from J, the gap between germline ends came to 11 bases. The germline gives CDR1 MNHNS, CDR2 SASEGT. CDR3 length: 14 amino acids. The CDR3 reads CASSEAGAVNGYTF. CDR3 DNA: TGTGCCAGCAGTGAAGCGGGGGCAGTTAATGGCTACACCTTC.

The count of this clone is one. This rearrangement joins TRBV2 to TRBJ1-2, with D unresolved. V was trimmed by 7 bases and J by 4 bases, leaving 19 bases between them. Germline V gene sequence: CDR1 SNHLY, CDR2 FYNNEI. The CDR3 runs 15 residues. CDR3 nucleotides: TGTGCCAGCACCCCGCGGGAAAATTCCCTCTATGGCTACACCTTC. This translates into CASTPRENSLYGYTF.

The V and J genes are TRBV25-1 and TRBJ1-3; D not resolved. The ends were cut back, 0 bases at V and 0 bases at J, with 12 bases in the middle. Per the germline V gene, CDR1 is MGHDK and CDR2 is SYGVNS. The CDR3 length is 17 residues. CDR3 nucleotide sequence: TGTGCCAGCAGTGAATATGGCGAGGGCGGCTCTGGAAACACCATATATTTT. Its protein product is CASSEYGEGGSGNTIYF.

The chain is built from TRBV7-9 and TRBJ2-7; 10 bases are a match to TRBD2. In germline, CDR1 is SEHNR, CDR2 FQNEAQ (reference sequence). The junction had 4 bases not matched to a gene; V was cut back by 5 bases and J by 3 bases. CDR3 length equals 14 residues. This CDR3 is CASSPGTSVYEQYF. Written as DNA, the CDR3 is TGTGCCAGCAGCCCCGGGACTAGCGTCTACGAGCAGTACTTC.

The V and J genes are TRBV7-8 and TRBJ1-6, with a possible D match to TRBD1 (5 bases). Trimming left V 5 bases short and J 7 bases short, with 9 bases between. CDR1 SGHVS and CDR2 FQNEAQ come from the germline V gene. The CDR3 runs 13 residues. The CDR3 coding sequence is TGTGCCAGCAGCCTCAGGGCGAATTCACCCCTCCACTTT. Translated, it gives CASSLRANSPLHF.

The CDR3 protein is CASSLDLAGLQETQYF. CDR3 sequence (DNA): TGTGCCAGCAGCTTAGATCTAGCGGGATTACAAGAGACCCAGTACTTC. J is TRBJ2-5 and V is TRBV7-9, with 9 nucleotides matching TRBD2. Unmatched junction bases numbered 5, after V lost 1 base and J lost 2 bases. The CDR3 loop spans 16 amino acids. CDR1 is SEHNR and CDR2 is FQNEAQ in the germline V gene (reference sequence).

This clone occurred once. The CDR3 sequence is CASSLVSRRETQYF. For the CDR3, the DNA is TGTGCCAGCAGCTTAGTCTCCAGAAGAGAGACCCAGTACTTC. The chain carries TRBV5-4 and TRBJ2-5; unclear D gene. The germline V gene has CDR1 SGHNT and CDR2 YYREEE (reference sequence). CDR3 length equals 14 residues. V was shortened by 2 bases and J by 4 bases, with 12 bases between the two germline ends.

The rearrangement joins TRBV28 to TRBJ1-1; D gene uncertain. V gave up 7 bases and J gave up 2 bases, with 8 bases separating them. Germline V lookup: CDR1 MDHEN, CDR2 SYDVKM. The CDR3 has 12 amino acids. CDR3 sequence (DNA): TGTGCCAGCATGTGGGCAAACACTGAAGCTTTCTTT. This codes for CASMWANTEAFF.

This chain uses TRBV4-1 with TRBJ2-5; D unclear. The J call may be faulty, since TRBJ2-7 better matches the DNA end. There are 17 residues in the CDR3. The V gene's germline CDR1 is MGHRA and CDR2 YSYEKL. CDR3 coding DNA: TGCGCCAGCAGCCAAGAGGTACGGATTTTTAAGAACTACGAGCAGTACTTC. This codes for CASSQEVRIFKNYEQYF.

This clone has only a few counts. This specimen includes other DNA sequences encoding the same CDR3. The chain recombines TRBV6-5 with TRBJ1-1; TRBD1 is a possible D gene (6 bases). The CDR3 is made up of 14 amino acids. Per germline, CDR1 MNHEY and CDR2 SVGAGI. Trimming removed 2 bases from V and 3 bases from J, with 10 bases in between. For the CDR3, the DNA is TGTGCCAGCAGTTACGCGACAGGATACACTGAAGCTTTCTTT. Encoded protein: CASSYATGYTEAFF.

The chain recombines TRBV11-2 with TRBJ2-3; no definite D call. Trimming removed 1 base at V and 5 bases at J, with 10 bases between. The CDR3 has 14 residues. CDR1 is SGHAT, CDR2 FQNNGV, per germline. CDR3 loop: CASSLGQRRDTQYF. In DNA form, the CDR3 reads TGTGCCAGCAGCTTAGGTCAACGGAGAGATACGCAGTATTTT.

V gene TRBV30 combines with J gene TRBJ1-1; D gene ambiguous. CDR3 length equals 11 residues. Trimming cost V 8 bases and J 3 bases, with 10 bases left between them. Germline CDR1 is GTSNPN and CDR2 is SVGIG (reference sequence). CDR3 DNA sequence: TGTGCCAGTAAGGGAGACACTGAAGCTTTCTTT. Protein sequence: CASKGDTEAFF.

This clone was seen a few times. CDR3 sequence (DNA): TGTGCCAGCAGATCACAGGAGACTGAAGCTTTCTTT. It yields the protein CASRSQETEAFF. J is TRBJ1-1 and V is TRBV28, with a weak D call TRBD1 (5 bases). V lost 6 bases to trimming and J lost 5 bases, with 10 bases between them. The CDR3 consists of 12 residues. Germline V lookup: CDR1 MDHEN, CDR2 SYDVKM.

The gene calls are TRBV14 and TRBJ2-1; D remains ambiguous. Germline lookup yields CDR1 SGHDN and CDR2 FVKESK. The CDR3 loop spans 14 amino acids. With 1 base removed from V and 5 bases from J, the gap between germline ends came to 9 bases. CDR3 protein: CASSQGLGNNEQFF. The CDR3, as DNA: TGTGCCAGCAGCCAAGGTCTTGGCAACAATGAGCAGTTCTTC.